Sequencing of this T cell receptor beta chain was carried out in a study of Tregs in tolerant kidney transplant recipients. Trimming cost V 2 bases and J 0 bases, with 17 bases left between them. Germline V gene sequence: CDR1 KGHSH, CDR2 LQKENI. The CDR3 is 17 residues long. Clones were sequenced by immunoSEQ multiplex PCR, and TCRdb holds only the in-frame ones, with some missing. The table records 100,000 to 150,000 clones, about 91% of them present only once. The source of this sequence is a human donor in good health. This chain joins TRBV18 and TRBJ2-7; D call uncertain. The sequencing sample was made of CD4+ T cells from blood. CDR3 nucleotide sequence: TGTGCCAGCTCACCATCCGCGAAGCTCGTAATCTCCTACGAGCAGTACTTC. Translated, it gives CASSPSAKLVISYEQYF.